The 10 T cell receptor beta chains below come from one sample, sequenced in a study of radiation and T cells in renal cell carcinoma (dated by TCRdb to 2018 to 2021). Libraries were built with the immunoSEQ multiplex PCR assay. TCRdb holds this immuneACCESS table with in-frame rearrangements only. Some clones are missing; in checked studies, unresolved V genes explain under half, and the rest has no known cause. The sample profile shows roughly 14,000 clones; 64% of them were found once. The biggest ten clones account for 27% of the sample. Reading the label with the study, this specimen's time point is: tumor resected at nephrectomy. What this sample's treatment or condition label stands for: 15 Gy SBRT to primary tumor, nephrectomy 4 weeks later. This sample comprised tumor tissue, obtained from a patient whose treatment included radiotherapy and nephrectomy. The receptors come from a woman in her 70s with renal cell carcinoma.

The rearrangement uses TRBV7-2 and TRBJ1-4, with D possibly being TRBD1 (5 bases). Trimming took off 1 base at V and 4 bases at J, with 10 bases between the two ends. Germline values: CDR1 SGHTA, CDR2 FQGNSA. The CDR3 runs to 15 residues. The CDR3 DNA reads TGTGCCAGCAGCTTAGGACAGACCGATAATGAAAAACTGTTTTTT. Amino acids: CASSLGQTDNEKLFF. The full variable domain, with the rest looked up from reference TRBV7-2 and TRBJ1-4, is GAGVSQSPSNKVTEKGKDVELRCDPISGHTALYWYRQSLGQGLEFLIYFQGNSAPDKSGLPSDRFSAERTGGSVSTLTIQRTQQEDSAVYLCASSLGQTDNEKLFFGSGTQLSVL.

This sequence joins TRBV29-1 and TRBJ1-2; no definite D call. CDR3 length: 11 amino acids. Trimming pared 6 bases from V and 8 bases from J, leaving 13 bases between. From germline, CDR1 is SQVTM and CDR2 ANQGSEA. This CDR3 reads CSVIDFDGYTF. The CDR3 DNA is TGCAGCGTCATTGACTTCGACGGCTACACCTTC.

The V and J genes are TRBV7-2 and TRBJ1-3, with TRBD1 matching over 11 bases. This CDR3 comprises 18 residues. V lost 1 base, J lost 3 bases, and 8 bases stayed unmatched. Germline values: CDR1 SGHTA, CDR2 FQGNSA. The CDR3 DNA sequence: TGTGCCAGCAGCTTAGTGAAAGGGACAGGGGGGAATGGAAACACCATATATTTT. Translated, it gives CASSLVKGTGGNGNTIYF.

This clone has only one observation. The CDR3 DNA reads as TGTGCCAGCAGCCCACTCCGCGGGGAAGCCTACAATGAGCAGTTCTTC. This gives the protein CASSPLRGEAYNEQFF. This chain links TRBV11-2 with TRBJ2-1, with TRBD2 as a possible D gene (6 bases). The V and J ends lost 5 bases and 2 bases respectively, with 16 bases between them. Germline V CDR1 and CDR2: SGHAT, FQNNGV. CDR3 length equals 16 residues.

The chain has TRBV18 and TRBJ2-7, with 11 bases that match TRBD2. The length of the CDR3 is 18 residues. The ends lost 6 bases at V and 1 base at J; junction bases unmatched: 14. Germline V CDR1 and CDR2: KGHSH, LQKENI. The CDR3 DNA reads TGTGCCAGCTCGCCGCCACTAGCGGGGGCTAATCAATCCTACGAGCAGTACTTC. It codes for CASSPPLAGANQSYEQYF.

The J gene is TRBJ1-5, the V gene TRBV5-1, with 10 positions matching TRBD1. CDR3 size: 15 residues. Per the germline V gene, CDR1 is SGHRS and CDR2 is YFSETQ. After removal of 1 base from V and 7 bases from J, the junction contained 5 bases not matched to a gene. CDR3 bases: TGCGCCAGCAGCTTGACCGGGACAGGGGACCAGCCCCAGCATTTT. It translates to CASSLTGTGDQPQHF. Supplemented by reference TRBV5-1 and TRBJ1-5, the full variable domain reads KAGVTQTPRYLIKTRGQQVTLSCSPISGHRSVSWYQQTPGQGLQFLFEYFSETQRNKGNFPGRFSGRQFSNSRSEMNVSTLELGDSALYLCASSLTGTGDQPQHFGDGTRLSIL.

The genes are TRBV2 and TRBJ2-1, with TRBD1 matching 8 bases. CDR3 size: 15 residues. Germline CDR1 reads SNHLY; CDR2 reads FYNNEI. The ends lost 6 bases at V and 6 bases at J; junction bases unmatched: 10. CDR3 sequence (DNA): TGTGCCAGCAGCACACCCGGGACAGGAGTCAATGAGCAGTTCTTC. Amino acid sequence: CASSTPGTGVNEQFF.

About this clone itself: Different DNA sequences within this sample yield the same CDR3. The CDR3 loop is CASSPSGQGNTEAFF. CDR3 nucleotides: TGTGCCAGCAGCCCTTCGGGACAGGGGAACACTGAAGCTTTCTTT. This chain uses TRBV7-9 with TRBJ1-1, with TRBD1 matching over 9 bases. The CDR3 totals 15 residues. Per the germline V gene, CDR1 is SEHNR and CDR2 is FQNEAQ (reference sequence). J lost 1 base, V lost 5 bases, and 5 bases had no gene match.

This clone appeared a few times. The gene calls are TRBV6-1 and TRBJ1-3, with D unclear. The V end was cut by 4 bases, the J end by 0 bases, with 10 bases between. CDR3 length: 15 amino acids. Germline V lookup: CDR1 MNHNS, CDR2 SASEGT. The CDR3 sequence: CASSGGRYSGNTIYF. The CDR3 nucleotides are TGTGCCAGCAGTGGCGGACGATACTCTGGAAACACCATATATTTT.

This chain links TRBV7-2 with TRBJ2-6, with D unclear. Between the trimmed V and J ends, which lost 3 bases and 0 bases, there was a span of 3 bases. The CDR3 has 14 amino acids. Germline values: CDR1 SGHTA, CDR2 FQGNSA. CDR3 residues: CASSFPSGANVLTF. DNA for the CDR3: TGTGCCAGCAGCTTCCCCTCTGGGGCCAACGTCCTGACTTTC. Supplemented by reference TRBV7-2 and TRBJ2-6, the full variable domain reads GAGVSQSPSNKVTEKGKDVELRCDPISGHTALYWYRQSLGQGLEFLIYFQGNSAPDKSGLPSDRFSAERTGGSVSTLTIQRTQQEDSAVYLCASSFPSGANVLTFGAGSRLTVL.